This record looks at one T cell receptor (beta chain) sequence and its context. This entry is derived from a study of blood T cell repertoires in COVID-19. Across the study: Both acute and convalescent COVID-19 samples were obtained from the United States, Italy and Spain. Sources were T cells, B-cell-depleted T cells, or PBMCs; the material itself was cDNA or gDNA.

Per the original data handling: Cell counts per sample came from amplifying reference gene primers. Sequencing used immunoSEQ multiplex PCR; TCRdb keeps in-frame clones, though not all of them. V and J calls and clone size are as listed in that table; D and trimming were resolved from the DNA. The table lists under 500,000 clones, nearly 90% of them singletons. The participants were between roughly 18 and 89 years old and came from 24 US areas. Germline V gene lookup returns CDR1 MNHEY and CDR2 SVGEGT. The CDR3 totals 15 residues. V lost 2 bases, J lost 5 bases, and 15 bases lay in between. This TCR was sampled from a woman younger than 30 with acute COVID-19. The sequenced material came from PBMCs or T cells enriched from blood (not recorded which). The genes are TRBV6-2 or TRBV6-3 and TRBJ1-1; tentative D call: TRBD1 (6 bases). The CDR3: CASSYPDSWRTEAFF. DNA of the CDR3: TGTGCCAGCAGTTACCCGGACAGTTGGCGGACTGAAGCTTTCTTT.